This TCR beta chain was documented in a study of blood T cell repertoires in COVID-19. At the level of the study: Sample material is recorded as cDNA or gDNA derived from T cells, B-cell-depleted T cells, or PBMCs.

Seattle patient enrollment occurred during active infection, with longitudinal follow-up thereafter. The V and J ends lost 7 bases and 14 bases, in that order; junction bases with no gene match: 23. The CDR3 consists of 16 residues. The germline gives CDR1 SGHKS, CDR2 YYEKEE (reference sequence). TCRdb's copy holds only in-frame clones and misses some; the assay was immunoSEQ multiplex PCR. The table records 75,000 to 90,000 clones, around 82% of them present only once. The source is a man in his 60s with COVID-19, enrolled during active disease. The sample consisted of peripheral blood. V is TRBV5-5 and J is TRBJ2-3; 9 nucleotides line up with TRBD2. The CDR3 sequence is CASWWGGGGRALPGYF. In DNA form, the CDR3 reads TGTGCCAGCTGGTGGGGCGGGGGGGGGAGGGCCCTCCCTGGGTATTTT.